This is a list of T cell receptor beta chains from one sample in a study of beta chain features in type 1 diabetes. This table comes from immunoSEQ multiplex PCR, and its TCRdb copy is limited to in-frame clones, with some not included. This table has fewer than 400,000 clones, approximately 9.9% appearing once. What was sequenced was central memory CD4+ T cells from blood. The receptors stem from a man aged 30 to 39 with type 1 diabetes. Both conserved end residues are part of each CDR3. The D gene is left open where the match is weak. The size of a clone is reported for some rows only, either as once, few or many, or as a class for expanded clones.

d_gene,abundance,j_gene,v_gene,CDR3aa,CDR3nt
TRBD1,many,TRBJ2-2,TRBV11-2,CASSLGGQHTGELFF,TGTGCCAGCAGCTTAGGGGGACAGCACACCGGGGAGCTGTTTTTT
.,.,TRBJ1-4,TRBV29-1,CSVASRGNEKLFF,TGCAGCGTCGCCTCCAGGGGCAATGAAAAACTGTTTTTT
.,.,TRBJ1-1,TRBV19,CASSGAGYEAFF,TGTGCCAGTAGTGGGGCAGGGTATGAAGCTTTCTTT
TRBD1,.,TRBJ2-5,TRBV11-2,CASSWTGKGETQYF,TGTGCCAGCAGCTGGACAGGGAAGGGAGAGACCCAGTACTTC
.,.,TRBJ1-3,TRBV5-4,CASSAAGFGNTIYF,TGTGCCAGCAGCGCAGCGGGGTTCGGAAACACCATATATTTT
TRBD2,few,TRBJ2-1,TRBV11-2,CASSLTARLASGNEQFF,TGTGCCAGCAGCTTAACGGCGCGGCTGGCTAGCGGCAATGAGCAGTTCTTC
.,.,TRBJ1-4,TRBV28,CASCVPDGGGEKLFF,TGTGCCAGCTGTGTCCCGGACGGCGGGGGGGAAAAACTGTTTTTT
TRBD2,.,TRBJ2-5,TRBV7-2,CASRELAGGGETQYF,TGTGCCAGCAGGGAACTAGCGGGGGGAGGAGAGACCCAGTACTTC
TRBD2,many,TRBJ2-2,TRBV11-2,CASSSLFSGRNTGELFF,TGTGCCAGCAGCTCGCTATTTAGCGGGAGGAACACCGGGGAGCTGTTTTTT
.,.,TRBJ1-2,TRBV5-6,CASSFSQGSGYTF,TGTGCCAGCAGCTTTTCACAGGGTAGTGGCTACACCTTC
.,few,TRBJ1-2,TRBV18,CASSTGTTNYGYTF,TGTGCCAGCTCAACCGGGACAACAAACTATGGCTACACCTTC
TRBD1,.,TRBJ1-6,TRBV9,CASSVGEGAVNSPLHF,TGTGCCAGCAGCGTGGGCGAGGGGGCAGTTAATTCACCCCTCCACTTT
TRBD1,.,TRBJ1-6,TRBV29-1,CSVRGTADNSPLHF,TGCAGCGTCCGAGGGACAGCAGATAATTCACCCCTCCACTTT
TRBD1,.,TRBJ2-5,TRBV28,CASRGEGQGTKTQYF,TGTGCCAGCAGGGGGGAGGGACAGGGTACGAAGACCCAGTACTTC
.,.,TRBJ1-2,TRBV7-2,CASSLEGWPGYTF,TGTGCCAGCAGCTTAGAGGGGTGGCCTGGCTACACCTTC
.,.,TRBJ1-1,TRBV29-1,CSGDSSRGTEAFF,TGCAGCGGGGACTCTAGCAGGGGTACTGAAGCTTTCTTT
.,.,TRBJ1-2,TRBV9,CASSVDWNFGYTF,TGTGCCAGCAGCGTAGACTGGAATTTTGGCTACACCTTC
.,many,TRBJ1-2,TRBV11-2,CASSFDGSYGYTF,TGTGCCAGCAGCTTCGACGGAAGCTATGGCTACACCTTC
.,few,TRBJ1-2,TRBV6-5,CASSYGKAADYGYTF,TGTGCCAGCAGTTACGGAAAGGCCGCTGACTATGGCTACACCTTC
.,few,TRBJ2-5,TRBV11-2,CASSFQGFQETQYF,TGTGCCAGCAGTTTTCAGGGGTTCCAAGAGACCCAGTACTTC
.,.,TRBJ2-2,TRBV10-1,CASRGENTGELFF,TGCGCCAGCAGAGGAGAAAACACCGGGGAGCTGTTTTTT
.,few,TRBJ1-5,TRBV29-1,CSVEGQNSNQPQHF,TGCAGCGTTGAGGGGCAGAATAGCAATCAGCCCCAGCATTTT
.,many,TRBJ1-2,TRBV14,CASSPSPYGYTF,TGTGCCAGCAGCCCTTCCCCCTATGGCTACACCTTC
.,.,TRBJ2-5,TRBV6-6,CASTAWGEAETQYF,TGTGCCAGCACGGCGTGGGGGGAAGCAGAGACCCAGTACTTC
.,.,TRBJ2-3,TRBV20-1,CSAPRWDTQYF,TGCAGTGCTCCTAGGTGGGATACGCAGTATTTT
TRBD2,.,TRBJ2-1,TRBV30,CAWTRQGLAGGTKYNEQFF,TGTGCCTGGACAAGACAAGGGCTAGCGGGGGGTACGAAATACAATGAGCAGTTCTTC
TRBD2,.,TRBJ2-5,TRBV5-6,CASSLRKAGGWTQYF,TGTGCCAGCAGCTTGCGGAAAGCGGGGGGGTGGACCCAGTACTTC
.,.,TRBJ2-7,TRBV28,CASSSTYEQYF,TGTGCCAGCAGTTCTACCTACGAGCAGTACTTC
.,.,TRBJ2-2,TRBV29-1,CSVEGRNTGELFF,TGCAGCGTTGAAGGCAGGAACACCGGGGAGCTGTTTTTT
TRBD1,.,TRBJ2-4,TRBV4-3,CASSKGQGAKNIQYF,TGCGCCAGCAGCAAGGGACAGGGGGCCAAAAACATTCAGTACTTC
TRBD2,few,TRBJ2-2,TRBV7-2,CASSSLLAGEGGELFF,TGTGCCAGCAGCTCCCTCTTGGCGGGGGAGGGAGGGGAGCTGTTTTTT
.,few,TRBJ1-1,TRBV7-2,CASSLPGLKAFF,TGTGCCAGCAGCTTACCGGGGCTTAAAGCTTTCTTT
.,few,TRBJ1-1,TRBV7-2,CASSFSRMNTEAFF,TGTGCCAGCAGCTTCTCTAGGATGAACACTGAAGCTTTCTTT
.,.,TRBJ1-2,TRBV18,CASSVQGGRGYTF,TGTGCCAGCTCAGTACAGGGAGGACGTGGCTACACCTTC
.,.,TRBJ2-7,TRBV28,CASSLTSYEQYF,TGTGCCAGCAGTCTCACTAGTTACGAGCAGTACTTC
TRBD2,many,TRBJ2-1,TRBV19,CASSPNPGTSGYNEQFF,TGTGCCAGTAGTCCGAACCCCGGGACTAGCGGATACAATGAGCAGTTCTTC
.,few,TRBJ2-7,TRBV2,CASRMDAEQYF,TGTGCCAGCAGAATGGACGCCGAGCAGTACTTC
TRBD1,.,TRBJ2-3,TRBV5-1,CASSDGGRGQLDTQYF,TGCGCCAGCAGCGACGGTGGTAGGGGGCAATTAGATACGCAGTATTTT
.,few,TRBJ2-7,TRBV9,CASSGGQGPFYEQYF,TGTGCCAGCAGCGGCGGTCAGGGCCCTTTCTACGAGCAGTACTTC
.,few,TRBJ2-1,TRBV29-1,CSVGAVEGGGDEQFF,TGCAGCGTTGGAGCGGTGGAAGGGGGAGGGGATGAGCAGTTCTTC
.,few,TRBJ2-1,TRBV6-1,CASRPHQSNNNEQFF,TGTGCCAGCCGACCCCATCAGTCAAACAACAATGAGCAGTTCTTC
.,few,TRBJ2-2,TRBV2,CASTRGPGELFF,TGTGCCAGCACTAGGGGTCCCGGGGAGCTGTTTTTT
.,.,TRBJ2-7,TRBV7-2,CASSLEGTWGEQYF,TGTGCCAGCAGCTTAGAAGGAACTTGGGGCGAGCAGTACTTC
.,few,TRBJ2-7,TRBV9,CASSVGLSPYEQYF,TGTGCCAGCAGCGTAGGGCTATCGCCCTACGAGCAGTACTTC
.,.,TRBJ1-2,TRBV7-9,CASSLAYGQLNYGYTF,TGTGCCAGCAGCTTAGCTTATGGGCAGCTTAACTATGGCTACACCTTC
.,few,TRBJ1-1,TRBV6-5,CASSYSFLDGTEAFF,TGTGCCAGCAGTTACTCGTTCCTCGACGGCACTGAAGCTTTCTTT
.,few,TRBJ2-5,TRBV5-1,CASSLLGGQETQYF,TGCGCCAGCAGCTTGCTGGGGGGACAAGAGACCCAGTACTTC
.,few,TRBJ1-1,TRBV7-2,CASSSSRGGSTEAFF,TGTGCCAGCAGCTCCAGCCGGGGGGGAAGCACTGAAGCTTTCTTT
.,.,TRBJ2-7,TRBV6-5,CASSYSHTYEQYF,TGTGCCAGCAGTTACTCGCACACCTACGAGCAGTACTTC
.,.,TRBJ2-7,TRBV7-2,CASSFPGRDKQYF,TGTGCCAGCAGCTTCCCTGGACGGGACAAGCAGTACTTC
TRBD1,.,TRBJ1-6,TRBV7-2,CASSPFDGTDYNSPLHF,TGTGCCAGCAGCCCATTCGACGGGACAGACTATAATTCACCCCTCCACTTT
.,.,TRBJ1-5,TRBV7-2,CASSNIGNQPQHF,TGTGCCAGCAGCAACATAGGGAATCAGCCCCAGCATTTT
TRBD1,.,TRBJ1-2,TRBV28,CASSLFNTGQGNGYTF,TGTGCCAGCAGTTTATTTAACACCGGACAGGGAAATGGCTACACCTTC
.,.,TRBJ1-5,TRBV2,CASSGDQEPQHF,TGTGCCAGCAGTGGGGACCAGGAGCCCCAGCATTTT
TRBD1,many,TRBJ2-1,TRBV6-6,CASHAGTVGNEQFF,TGTGCCAGCCACGCCGGGACAGTTGGAAATGAGCAGTTCTTC
.,many,TRBJ2-1,TRBV28,CASIPRLSGNEQFF,TGTGCCAGCATCCCAAGGCTCAGTGGGAATGAGCAGTTCTTC
.,.,TRBJ2-7,TRBV10-3,CAISESNSPEQYF,TGTGCCATCAGTGAGTCGAACAGTCCCGAGCAGTACTTC